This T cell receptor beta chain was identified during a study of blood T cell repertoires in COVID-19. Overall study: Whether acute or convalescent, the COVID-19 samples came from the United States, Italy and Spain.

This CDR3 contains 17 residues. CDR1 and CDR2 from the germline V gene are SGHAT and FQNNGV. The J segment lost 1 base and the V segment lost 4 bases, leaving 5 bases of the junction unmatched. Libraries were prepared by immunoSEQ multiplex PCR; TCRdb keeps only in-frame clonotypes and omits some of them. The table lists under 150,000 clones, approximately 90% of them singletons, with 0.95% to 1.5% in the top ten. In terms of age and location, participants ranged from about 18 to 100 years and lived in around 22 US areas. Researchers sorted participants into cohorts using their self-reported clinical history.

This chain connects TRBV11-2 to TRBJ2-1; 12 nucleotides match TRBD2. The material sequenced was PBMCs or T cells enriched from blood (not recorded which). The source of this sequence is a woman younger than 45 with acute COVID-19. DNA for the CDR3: TGTGCCAGCAGCTACGAGACTAGCGGGAGTTCCTACAATGAGCAGTTCTTC. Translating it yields CASSYETSGSSYNEQFF.